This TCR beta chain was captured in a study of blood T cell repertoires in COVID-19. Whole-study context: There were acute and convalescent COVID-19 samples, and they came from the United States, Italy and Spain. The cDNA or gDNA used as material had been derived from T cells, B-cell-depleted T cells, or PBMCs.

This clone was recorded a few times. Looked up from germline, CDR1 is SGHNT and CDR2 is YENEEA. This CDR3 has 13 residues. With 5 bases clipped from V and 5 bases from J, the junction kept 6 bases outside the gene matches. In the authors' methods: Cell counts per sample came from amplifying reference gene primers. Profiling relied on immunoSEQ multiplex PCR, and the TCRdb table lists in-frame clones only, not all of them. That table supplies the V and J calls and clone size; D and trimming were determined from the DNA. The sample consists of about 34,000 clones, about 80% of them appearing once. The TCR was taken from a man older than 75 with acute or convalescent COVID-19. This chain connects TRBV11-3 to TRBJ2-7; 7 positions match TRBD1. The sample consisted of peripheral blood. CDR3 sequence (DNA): TGTGCCAGCAGCCAGGGACAGCCTAACGAGCAGTACTTC. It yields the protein CASSQGQPNEQYF.